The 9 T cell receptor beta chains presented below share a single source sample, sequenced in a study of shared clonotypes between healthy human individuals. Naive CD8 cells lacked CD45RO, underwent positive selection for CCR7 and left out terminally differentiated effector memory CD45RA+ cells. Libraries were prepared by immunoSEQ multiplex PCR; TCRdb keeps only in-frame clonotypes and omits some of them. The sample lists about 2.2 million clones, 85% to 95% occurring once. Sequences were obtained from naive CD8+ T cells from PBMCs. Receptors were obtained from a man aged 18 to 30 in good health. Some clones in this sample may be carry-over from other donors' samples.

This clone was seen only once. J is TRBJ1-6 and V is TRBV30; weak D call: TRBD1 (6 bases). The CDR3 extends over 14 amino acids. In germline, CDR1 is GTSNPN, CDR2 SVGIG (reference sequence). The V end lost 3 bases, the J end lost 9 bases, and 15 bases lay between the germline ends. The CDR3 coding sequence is TGTGCCTGGAGCGAGGGGGGGCGAGGTTCACCCCTCCACTTT. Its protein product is CAWSEGGRGSPLHF.

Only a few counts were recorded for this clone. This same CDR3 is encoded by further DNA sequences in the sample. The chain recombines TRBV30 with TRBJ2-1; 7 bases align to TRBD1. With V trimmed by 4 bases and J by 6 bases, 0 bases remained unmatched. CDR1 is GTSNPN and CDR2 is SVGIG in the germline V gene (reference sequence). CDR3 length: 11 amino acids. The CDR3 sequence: CAWTGGNEQFF. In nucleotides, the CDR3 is TGTGCCTGGACAGGGGGCAATGAGCAGTTCTTC.

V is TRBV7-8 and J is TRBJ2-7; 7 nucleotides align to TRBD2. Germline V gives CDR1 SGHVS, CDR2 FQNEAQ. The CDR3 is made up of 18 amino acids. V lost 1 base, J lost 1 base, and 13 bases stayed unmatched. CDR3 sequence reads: CASSLVGTRAGWSYEQYF. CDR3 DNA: TGTGCCAGCAGCTTAGTAGGGACCAGAGCGGGGTGGTCCTACGAGCAGTACTTC.

In nucleotides, the CDR3 is TGTGCCAGCAGAGAGCGAGGGGTGTTCGAGCAGTACTTC. Its translation: CASRERGVFEQYF. The chain is built from TRBV28 and TRBJ2-7; possibly TRBD1 or TRBD2 for D (5 bases each). Trimming pared 6 bases from V and 6 bases from J, leaving 15 bases between. Per germline, CDR1 MDHEN and CDR2 SYDVKM. CDR3 length: 13 amino acids.

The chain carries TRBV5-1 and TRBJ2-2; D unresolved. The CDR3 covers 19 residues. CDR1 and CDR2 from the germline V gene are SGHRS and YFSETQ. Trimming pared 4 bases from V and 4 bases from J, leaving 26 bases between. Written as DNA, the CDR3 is TGCGCCAGCAGCAGACCCGGGTCGTACTCTTTCTCCTCCACCGGGGAGCTGTTTTTT. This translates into CASSRPGSYSFSSTGELFF.

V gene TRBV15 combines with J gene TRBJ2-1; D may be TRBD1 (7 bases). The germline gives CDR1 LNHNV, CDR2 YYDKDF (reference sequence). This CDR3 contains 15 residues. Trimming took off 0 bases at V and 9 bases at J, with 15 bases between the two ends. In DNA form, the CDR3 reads TGTGCCACCAGCAGAGATCAGGGGGGTATCAGTGAGCAGTTCTTC. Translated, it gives CATSRDQGGISEQFF.

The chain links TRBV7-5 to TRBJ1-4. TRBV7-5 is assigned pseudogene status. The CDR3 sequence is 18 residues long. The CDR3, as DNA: TGTGTCAGAAGCTCCCCGGGCCCCTCGGCGGCGACTAATGAAAAACTGTTTTTT. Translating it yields CVRSSPGPSAATNEKLFF.

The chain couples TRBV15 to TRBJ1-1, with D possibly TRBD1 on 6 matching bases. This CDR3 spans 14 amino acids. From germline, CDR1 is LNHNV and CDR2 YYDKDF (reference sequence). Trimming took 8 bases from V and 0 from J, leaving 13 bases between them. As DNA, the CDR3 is TGTGCCACCGGGGGCCGGGGAATGAACACTGAAGCTTTCTTT. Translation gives CATGGRGMNTEAFF.

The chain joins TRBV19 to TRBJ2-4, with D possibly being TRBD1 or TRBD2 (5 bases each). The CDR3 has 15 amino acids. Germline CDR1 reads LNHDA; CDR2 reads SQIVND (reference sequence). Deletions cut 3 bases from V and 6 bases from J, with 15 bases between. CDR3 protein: CASSIAAGQGNIQYF. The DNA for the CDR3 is TGTGCCAGTAGTATTGCGGCGGGTCAGGGAAACATTCAGTACTTC.